The 8 T cell receptor beta chains in this list originate from one sample, sequenced in a study of T cell responses to AZD1222 COVID-19 vaccine. The repertoire was sequenced with immunoSEQ multiplex PCR; TCRdb's copy has only in-frame clones and lacks some. The data contain approximately 110,000 clones, 85% to 90% of them singletons. The sequenced sample was peripheral blood, obtained on day 0 of AZD1222 vaccination. Receptor source: an adult in good health.

The chain joins TRBV4-1 to TRBJ2-7; D is unresolved. Germline V gene lookup returns CDR1 MGHRA and CDR2 YSYEKL. The CDR3 is 15 amino acids. V shed 0 bases and J shed 4 bases, with 13 bases lying between them. This chain's CDR3 is CASSQEVRRSYEQYF. DNA of the CDR3: TGCGCCAGCAGCCAAGAAGTAAGGCGAAGTTACGAGCAGTACTTC.

This clone appeared once. V gene TRBV30 combines with J gene TRBJ1-2; D is unclear. The germline V and J ends were trimmed by 4 bases and 8 bases, with 17 bases remaining between them. Germline lookup yields CDR1 GTSNPN and CDR2 SVGIG (reference sequence). CDR3 length equals 13 residues. The CDR3 loop reads CAWNRMDARGYTF. The CDR3 bases are TGTGCCTGGAACCGCATGGACGCTCGAGGCTACACCTTC.

The chain carries TRBV5-1 and TRBJ2-7; tentatively, D is TRBD1 (5 bases). The CDR3 sequence is 14 residues long. V was clipped by 4 bases and J by 0 bases, with 11 bases between them. Per germline, CDR1 SGHRS and CDR2 YFSETQ. The CDR3, as DNA: TGCGCCAGCAGCATGACAGACCTCTCCTACGAGCAGTACTTC. As protein: CASSMTDLSYEQYF.

The genes are TRBV7-9 and TRBJ2-2; D perhaps matches TRBD2 (6 bases). V gave up 2 bases and J gave up 5 bases, with 12 bases separating them. The CDR3 is made up of 15 amino acids. Germline V gives CDR1 SEHNR, CDR2 FQNEAQ (reference sequence). As DNA, the CDR3 is TGTGCCAGCAGCTTAAGCGCGGGGAGGACCGGGGAGCTGTTTTTT. It yields the protein CASSLSAGRTGELFF.

The chain uses TRBV28 and TRBJ1-3, with D possibly matching TRBD1 (6 bases). Trimming left V 7 bases short and J 4 bases short, with 11 bases between. Germline V CDR1 and CDR2: MDHEN, SYDVKM. The CDR3 length is 13 residues. The CDR3 loop reads CASTPTGGNTIYF. CDR3 nucleotide sequence: TGTGCCAGCACCCCGACAGGCGGAAACACCATATATTTT.

This chain connects TRBV25-1 to TRBJ2-3; TRBD1 matches 7 bases. There are 16 residues in the CDR3. Germline V CDR1 and CDR2: MGHDK, SYGVNS. Unmatched junction bases numbered 8, after V lost 2 bases and J lost 3 bases. CDR3 amino acids: CASSEEAGGKTDTQYF. DNA for the CDR3: TGTGCCAGCAGTGAAGAAGCAGGGGGTAAAACAGATACGCAGTATTTT.

The V and J genes are TRBV5-8 and TRBJ1-6, with D uncertain. Trimming left V 0 bases short and J 7 bases short, with 8 bases between. From germline, CDR1 is SGHTS and CDR2 YDEGEE. CDR3 size: 14 residues. The CDR3 is CASSLGWRNSPLHF. The CDR3 region has the DNA TGTGCCAGCAGCTTGGGGTGGAGAAATTCACCCCTCCACTTT.

The chain recombines TRBV29-1 with TRBJ1-1; no clear D. Germline assignment: CDR1 SQVTM and CDR2 ANQGSEA. V was pared by 6 bases and J by 0 bases, with 11 bases between. The CDR3 contains 13 residues. The CDR3 loop reads CSVMMQMNTEAFF. The DNA for the CDR3 is TGCAGCGTGATGATGCAGATGAACACTGAAGCTTTCTTT.